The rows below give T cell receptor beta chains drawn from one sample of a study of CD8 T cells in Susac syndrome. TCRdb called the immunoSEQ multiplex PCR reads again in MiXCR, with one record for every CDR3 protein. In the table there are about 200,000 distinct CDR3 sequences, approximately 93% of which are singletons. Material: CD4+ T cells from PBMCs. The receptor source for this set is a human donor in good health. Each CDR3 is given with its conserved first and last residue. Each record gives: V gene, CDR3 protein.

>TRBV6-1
CASSESQGSNQPQHF
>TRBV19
CASSLRPDTQYF
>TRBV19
CASRGNFPNYGYTF
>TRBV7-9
CASSGVSGGKATQYF
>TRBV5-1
CASSREGTANTGELFF
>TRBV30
CAWNKDKIYNEQFF
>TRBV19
CASSSLGRGTQYF
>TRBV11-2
CASSLAGGTFGYTF
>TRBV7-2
CASSLDRQGNGYTF
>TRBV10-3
CAIRTGGETQYF
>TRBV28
CASSLWTSGDTDTQYF
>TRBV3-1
CASSRETQYF
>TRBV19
CASTVGGPNYGYTF
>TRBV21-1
CASSKAAGETF
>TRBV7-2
CASSSTGTSGAPHF
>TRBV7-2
CASSPAAGVNEQFF
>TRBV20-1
CSAPTRGTTDTQYF
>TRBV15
CATQSPMEKLFF
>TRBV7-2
CASSQVGVKNIQYF
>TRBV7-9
CASSTITGGGNQPQHF
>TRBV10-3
CAISDFKDEKLFF
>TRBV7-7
CASSLGRGPQETQYF
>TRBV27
CASSSRDRFYGYTF
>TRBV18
CASSPPGSGYGYTF
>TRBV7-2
CASSLVSTKDQPQHF
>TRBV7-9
CASSLLRTGNYGYTF
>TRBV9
CASSVGGYEKTQYF
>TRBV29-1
CSVEGGQSSYNEQFF
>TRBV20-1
CSADDLREQFF
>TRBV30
CLGRRGTEAFF
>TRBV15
CATSRGRNSGNTIYF
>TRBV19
CASSAAGDVQETQYF
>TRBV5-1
CASSLEGGGKGYEQYF
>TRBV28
CASSLGRTGARSGNTIYF
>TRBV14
CASSQDLAAQETQYF
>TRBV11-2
CASSSGGTQPNTEAFF
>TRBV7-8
CASRTTRGFQETQYF
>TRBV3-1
CASSQVRDRPAFF